This T cell receptor beta chain was sequenced in a study of blood T cell repertoires in COVID-19. At the level of the study: Both acute and convalescent COVID-19 samples were obtained from the United States, Italy and Spain.

V was shortened by 7 bases and J by 4 bases, with 10 bases between the two germline ends. The CDR3 contains 11 residues. CDR1 GTSNPN and CDR2 SVGIG come from the germline V gene (reference sequence). Study members were between about 18 and 100 years old and lived in 20 to 30 US regions. In the case of this clone: Other DNA sequences of this sample code for an identical CDR3.

Data came from immunoSEQ multiplex PCR; TCRdb stores just in-frame clones and leaves some out. The sample lists about 200,000 clones; roughly four fifths were seen once. The chain uses TRBV30 and TRBJ1-2, with a possible D match to TRBD1 (5 bases). This sequence was found in a man in his forties who had recovered from COVID-19. Sequencing input: PBMCs or T cells enriched from blood (not recorded which). The CDR3 here is CASQGSYGYTF. As DNA, the CDR3 is TGTGCCTCTCAGGGAAGCTATGGCTACACCTTC.